This T cell receptor (beta chain) is from a study of blood T cell repertoires in COVID-19. Whole-study context: COVID-19 samples, acute and convalescent, were from the United States, Italy and Spain. T cells, B-cell-depleted T cells, or PBMCs supplied cDNA or gDNA.

The CDR3 sequence is 15 residues long. The germline V gene encodes CDR1 SGHDT and CDR2 YYEEEE. Unmatched junction bases numbered 5, after V lost 3 bases and J lost 4 bases. Authors' methods: Scientists estimated how many nucleated cells there were by amplifying reference gene primers. Sequenced by immunoSEQ multiplex PCR; TCRdb stores in-frame clones only, minus some. The DNA was the basis for D and trimming; V, J and clone size are from that table. The table lists 140,000 or so clones, approximately 81% of them singletons. This TCR was recovered from a human donor with acute or convalescent COVID-19. The donor label of this sample is uncertain. The chain links TRBV5-6 to TRBJ2-3; 10 bases are a match to TRBD2. The sequenced sample was peripheral blood. CDR3 amino acids: CASSSAGGLADTQYF. In nucleotides, the CDR3 is TGTGCCAGCAGCTCAGCGGGGGGGCTTGCAGATACGCAGTATTTT.